The T cell receptor (beta chain) under discussion was sequenced for a study of T-cell memory formation after mild COVID-19. This clonotype was observed many times. The CDR3 runs 15 residues. CDR1 SGHRS and CDR2 YFSETQ come from the germline V gene. Trimming removed 4 bases from V and 1 base from J, with 14 bases in between. One entry per CDR3 protein, called by TCRdb with MiXCR from the 5' RACE reads. Counted here are under 250,000 distinct CDR3 sequences, about 16% occurring once; the ten biggest clones make up about 2%. Source material: PBMCs or a T cell subset sorted from them (not recorded which). V gene TRBV5-1 combines with J gene TRBJ2-5; TRBD1 might be the D (5 bases). The receptor's source is an adult woman who had mild COVID-19 (a few samples of this study predate the infection). Cell type and time point are not known. CDR3 DNA sequence: TGCGCCAGCAGCCTTCTCACAGGACCCCAAGAGACCCAGTACTTC. Protein sequence: CASSLLTGPQETQYF.